This TCR beta chain was recorded in a study of T cell repertoires in cytomegalovirus infection. Across the study: It can be stated that public TCR beta signatures indicated CMV infection as well as a matching HLA type. Study observations and caveats: Dominating the ex vivo response were TCR beta clonotypes that were CMV-specific and HLA-C-restricted.

Regarding this clonotype: Its antigen is not identified.

V lost 1 base to trimming and J lost 7 bases; unmatched junction nucleotides: 8. The CDR3 covers 15 residues. Looked up from germline, CDR1 is SGHAT and CDR2 is FQNNGV. TCRdb used MiXCR to reprocess the reads, holding one entry per CDR3 protein. The data contain roughly 180,000 distinct CDR3 sequences, roughly 27% of them singletons. Sample: PBMCs. The V call is TRBV11-2, the J call TRBJ2-7; 9 bases align to TRBD2. This clonotype was obtained from a human donor in good health (CMV status not recorded). Some clones in this sample may be carry-over from other donors' samples. The CDR3 region is CASSLGGSGGGEQYF. CDR3 in DNA: TGTGCCAGCAGCTTAGGCGGTAGCGGGGGCGGGGAGCAGTACTTC.